The T cell receptor (beta chain) described here comes from a study of Ad26.COV2.S vaccination and SARS-CoV-2 variants. About the study: Of the COV1001 trial arms, the Ad26.COV2.S arm included the donor. Doses of Ad26.COV2.S were injected into muscle once or twice, 56 days apart.

Treatment meaning: some 19 received Ad26.COV2.S at low or high dose, single or two shots; several received placebo; per-sample allocation not given. Vaccine and placebo recipients were sampled on day 63 after the first injection. Some clones are missing from TCRdb's copy, which holds only in-frame ones; the method was immunoSEQ multiplex PCR. The data show about 440,000 clones, roughly 88% seen once. Study-level findings and limits: Placebo recipients trailed vaccine recipients in spike-specific TCR breadth. TCR breadth and depth analyses may have underestimated total T cell responses.

This clone has just a few counts. As yet, its antigen is unknown. V lost 4 bases and J lost 2; bases outside the gene matches: 1. Germline V gene lookup returns CDR1 SGHTA and CDR2 FQGTGA. The length of the CDR3 is 15 residues. The source material was peripheral blood, sampled in a trial of Ad26.COV2.S vaccine versus placebo. The chain employs TRBV7-3 and TRBJ2-2; 10 nucleotides line up with TRBD2. The receptor was isolated from a person aged 18-65 years who received the Ad26.COV2.S COVID-19 vaccine or a placebo. The CDR3 DNA reads TGTGCCAGCAGCTCTAGCGGGAGAAACACCGGGGAGCTGTTTTTT. It translates to CASSSSGRNTGELFF.